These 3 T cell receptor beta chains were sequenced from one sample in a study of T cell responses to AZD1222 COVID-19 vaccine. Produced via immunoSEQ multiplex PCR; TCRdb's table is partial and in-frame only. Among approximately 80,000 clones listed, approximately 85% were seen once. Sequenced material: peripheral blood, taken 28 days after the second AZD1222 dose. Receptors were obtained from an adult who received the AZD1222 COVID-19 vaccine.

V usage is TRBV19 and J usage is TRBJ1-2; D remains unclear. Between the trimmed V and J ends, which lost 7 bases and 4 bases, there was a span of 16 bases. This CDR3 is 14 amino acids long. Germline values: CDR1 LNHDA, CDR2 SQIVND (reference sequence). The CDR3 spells CASNPRVESYGYTF. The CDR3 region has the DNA TGTGCCAGTAACCCCCGGGTGGAAAGCTATGGCTACACCTTC. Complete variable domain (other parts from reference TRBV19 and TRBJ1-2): DGGITQSPKYLFRKEGQNVTLSCEQNLNHDAMYWYRQDPGQGLRLIYYSQIVNDFQKGDIAEGYSVSREKKESFPLTVTSAQKNPTAFYLCASNPRVESYGYTFGSGTRLTVV.

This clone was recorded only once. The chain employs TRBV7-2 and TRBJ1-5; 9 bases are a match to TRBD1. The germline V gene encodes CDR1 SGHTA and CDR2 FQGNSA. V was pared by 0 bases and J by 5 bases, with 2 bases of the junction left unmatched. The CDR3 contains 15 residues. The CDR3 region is CASSLAGQGDQPQHF. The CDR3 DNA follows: TGTGCCAGCAGCTTAGCGGGACAGGGTGATCAGCCCCAGCATTTT.

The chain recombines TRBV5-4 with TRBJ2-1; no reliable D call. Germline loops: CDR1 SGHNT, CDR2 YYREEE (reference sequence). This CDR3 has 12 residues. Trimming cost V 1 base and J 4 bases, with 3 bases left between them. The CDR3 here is CASSLKYNEQFF. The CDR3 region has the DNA TGTGCCAGCAGCTTGAAATACAATGAGCAGTTCTTC.